This is a list of T cell receptor beta chains from one sample in a study of technical replicates of blood from a handful of donors. Data came from immunoSEQ multiplex PCR; TCRdb stores just in-frame clones and leaves some out. This table holds some 69,000 clones, over 75% found once. The sequenced material came from PBMCs. These receptors all come from a human donor in good health. Some clones in this sample may be carry-over from other donors' samples. The CDR3 runs from the conserved cysteine through the conserved F or W. A D gene is named only where the DNA matches it firmly. Size values are once, few and many counts, or a class for expanded clones, and some rows have none.

15	TRBV7-3	TRBJ1-1	TRBD1	.	CASSLRQGSNTEAFF	TGTGCCAGCAGCTTGAGACAGGGGTCGAACACTGAAGCTTTCTTT
13	TRBV6-5	TRBJ1-2	TRBD1	.	CASRDGTGRGYTF	TGTGCCAGCAGGGACGGGACAGGGAGAGGCTACACCTTC
16	TRBV7-2	TRBJ2-7	TRBD2	.	CASSRSTSGASYEQYF	TGTGCCAGCAGCCGCAGTACTAGCGGGGCCTCCTACGAGCAGTACTTC
13	TRBV7-9	TRBJ1-4	.	.	CASSPRTLEKLFF	TGTGCCAGCAGCCCCCGGACTCTTGAAAAACTGTTTTTT
15	TRBV5-6	TRBJ2-2	TRBD2	few	CASSFAGRTTGELFF	TGTGCCAGCAGCTTTGCCGGGAGGACCACCGGGGAGCTGTTTTTT
14	TRBV6-5	TRBJ1-2	.	.	CASSYFGGDYGYTF	TGTGCCAGCAGTTACTTTGGGGGCGATTATGGCTACACCTTC
15	TRBV7-2	TRBJ1-1	TRBD1	.	CASSLASTGYFEAFF	TGTGCCAGCAGCTTAGCCTCGACAGGGTATTTTGAAGCTTTCTTT
15	TRBV29-1	TRBJ2-2	.	few	CSVGSPGAGTGELFF	TGCAGCGTAGGGTCCCCCGGAGCGGGTACCGGGGAGCTGTTTTTT
12	TRBV4-3	TRBJ2-3	.	.	CASSQGTSTQYF	TGCGCCAGCAGCCAAGGAACTAGTACTCAGTATTTT
15	TRBV6-6	TRBJ2-3	.	.	CASLGGSGNTDTQYF	TGTGCCAGCCTCGGAGGGAGCGGTAACACAGATACGCAGTATTTT
12	TRBV5-4	TRBJ2-7	.	.	CASSSQGNEQYF	TGTGCCAGCAGCTCGCAGGGGAACGAGCAGTACTTC
16	TRBV9	TRBJ2-1	TRBD2	.	CASSVWWGGGADEQFF	TGTGCCAGCAGCGTATGGTGGGGCGGGGGGGCCGACGAGCAGTTCTTC
15	TRBV7-2	TRBJ2-3	TRBD2	few	CASSLDGGARDTQYF	TGTGCCAGCAGCTTAGACGGGGGGGCTAGGGATACGCAGTATTTT
17	TRBV7-2	TRBJ2-3	TRBD2	.	CASSSRTSGARADTQYF	TGTGCCAGCAGCAGCCGGACTAGCGGGGCGAGGGCAGATACGCAGTATTTT
12	TRBV4-1	TRBJ2-7	.	.	CASSPGGNEQYF	TGCGCCAGCAGCCCCGGAGGGAACGAGCAGTACTTC
14	TRBV28	TRBJ1-1	TRBD1	.	CASSRQGLGTEAFF	TGTGCCAGCAGTCGACAGGGGTTAGGCACTGAAGCTTTCTTT
15	TRBV4-1	TRBJ2-7	TRBD1	.	CASSQYYGQGEVQYF	TGCGCCAGCAGCCAATATTACGGACAGGGAGAAGTGCAGTACTTC
13	TRBV6-5	TRBJ2-5	TRBD2	.	CASSPGGAETQYF	TGTGCCAGCAGCCCCGGGGGGGCGGAGACCCAGTACTTC
15	TRBV7-9	TRBJ2-1	TRBD1	.	CASSPRQGGNNEQFF	TGTGCCAGCAGTCCCAGACAGGGGGGGAACAATGAGCAGTTCTTC
13	TRBV30	TRBJ1-2	.	few	CAWSVGQTYGYTF	TGTGCCTGGAGTGTTGGACAGACCTATGGCTACACCTTC
13	TRBV30	TRBJ1-5	.	.	CAWQDSYNQPQHF	TGTGCCTGGCAAGACAGTTACAATCAGCCCCAGCATTTT
13	TRBV27	TRBJ1-4	TRBD1	.	CASSLTGGLFWFF	TGTGCCAGCAGTTTGACAGGGGGCCTTTTTTGGTTTTTT
17	TRBV5-1	TRBJ2-1	.	once	CASSLLSGWSLNNEQFF	TGCGCCAGCAGCTTGTTGTCGGGTTGGTCCCTTAACAATGAGCAGTTCTTC
16	TRBV6-5	TRBJ2-7	.	.	CASSYSYRTAIYEQYF	TGTGCCAGCAGTTACTCGTATCGGACTGCTATCTACGAGCAGTACTTC
15	TRBV29-1	TRBJ2-1	.	.	CSVVQTVLGGNEQFF	TGCAGCGTTGTACAGACAGTCCTGGGGGGCAATGAGCAGTTCTTC
18	TRBV7-7	TRBJ2-7	TRBD2	.	CASSHRLAGAIFTYEQYF	TGTGCCAGCAGCCACCGACTAGCGGGAGCAATTTTTACCTACGAGCAGTACTTC
15	TRBV15	TRBJ2-1	.	once	CATSSGRGTYNEQFF	TGTGCCACCAGCAGCGGCAGGGGAACCTACAATGAGCAGTTCTTC
14	TRBV7-8	TRBJ2-7	.	.	CASRRQGTVYEQYF	TGTGCCAGCAGAAGGCAGGGAACTGTCTACGAGCAGTACTTC
14	TRBV6-5	TRBJ2-1	.	.	CASATSWRANEQFF	TGTGCCAGCGCGACATCGTGGCGGGCCAATGAGCAGTTCTTC
14	TRBV2	TRBJ1-4	.	few	CASSQIATNEKLFF	TGTGCCAGCAGTCAGATTGCAACTAATGAAAAACTGTTTTTT
15	TRBV18	TRBJ1-6	.	.	CASSPPGGSNSPLHF	TGTGCCAGCTCACCACCTGGAGGGTCAAATTCACCCCTCCACTTT
14	TRBV5-4	TRBJ2-5	TRBD1	.	CASSSPGGTETQYF	TGTGCCAGCAGCTCTCCAGGGGGCACAGAGACCCAGTACTTC
14	TRBV6-5	TRBJ1-1	.	.	CASSTLGGYTEAFF	TGTGCCAGCAGTACCTTGGGGGGATACACTGAAGCTTTCTTT
18	TRBV2	TRBJ2-7	TRBD2	.	CASTPISGLAGTGYEQYF	TGTGCCAGCACTCCAATCTCGGGACTAGCGGGGACGGGCTACGAGCAGTACTTC
14	TRBV19	TRBJ1-2	TRBD1	.	CASSVGTGNYGYTF	TGTGCCAGTAGTGTTGGGACAGGAAACTATGGCTACACCTTC
12	TRBV5-6	TRBJ2-7	.	.	CASSLSGAEQYF	TGTGCCAGCAGCTTGTCAGGGGCCGAGCAGTACTTC
18	TRBV7-9	TRBJ2-6	TRBD2	.	CASSLPGGGLAGANVLTF	TGTGCCAGCAGCTTACCGGGCGGGGGGCTAGCTGGGGCCAACGTCCTGACTTTC
15	TRBV7-2	TRBJ2-5	TRBD2	once	CASSLTSGHRETQYF	TGTGCCAGCAGCTTAACTAGCGGCCATAGGGAGACCCAGTACTTC
14	TRBV28	TRBJ2-7	TRBD2	.	CASSLRDSRGGQYF	TGTGCCAGCAGTCTACGGGACTCTCGGGGGGGGCAGTACTTC
13	TRBV27	TRBJ1-2	TRBD1	many	CASSSTGGLGYTF	TGTGCCAGCAGTTCGACAGGGGGCCTTGGCTACACCTTC
17	TRBV18	TRBJ2-1	TRBD1	.	CASSPALRQGRGNEQFF	TGTGCCAGCTCACCGGCACTCAGACAGGGGAGAGGCAATGAGCAGTTCTTC
15	TRBV10-3	TRBJ2-7	TRBD2	.	CAISELAGGPSEQYF	TGTGCCATCAGTGAACTAGCGGGGGGGCCCAGCGAGCAGTACTTC
15	TRBV5-6	TRBJ1-2	TRBD1	.	CASSGITTGSNGYTF	TGTGCCAGCAGCGGAATCACGACAGGGTCGAATGGCTACACCTTC
16	TRBV7-9	TRBJ2-3	TRBD2	.	CASSLVSGLATDTQYF	TGTGCCAGCAGCTTAGTATCGGGACTAGCTACAGATACGCAGTATTTT
13	TRBV2	TRBJ1-5	.	.	CASRAGSNQPQHF	TGTGCCAGCAGGGCAGGTAGCAATCAGCCCCAGCATTTT